The clone carrying this T cell receptor beta chain has just a few counts. Time point given: newly diagnosed GD, antithyroid drugs for less than 3 months. The TCR library was prepared using RNA isolated from PBMCs. One endocrinology department in Xi'an, China, was where patients came from. This sample is part of a study of regulatory T cells in long-lasting Graves disease. V lost 4 bases and J lost 0, with 23 bases in between. CDR3 length: 20 residues. CDR1 is SGHRS, CDR2 YFSETQ, per germline. With iRepertoire HTBI primers and Arm-PCR of CDR3 regions, TCR beta libraries were built. TCRdb re-called the multiplex PCR reads through MiXCR, storing one row per CDR3 protein. Of hundreds of thousands of distinct CDR3 sequences listed, 16% were seen once; the top ten hold about 32%. These same records also appear under a second study, on T cells in Graves' hyperthyroidism and ophthalmopathy.

The gene calls are TRBV5-1 and TRBJ2-6; D tentatively reads TRBD1 or TRBD2 (5 bases each). The sample was peripheral blood mononuclear cells (PBMCs), taken at new diagnosis, from a patient treated with antithyroid drugs. This receptor was taken from a man aged 35-49 years with Graves disease. CDR3 region: CASSQTTVAGTSSGANVLTF. The CDR3 DNA reads TGCGCCAGCAGCCAAACAACGGTGGCAGGGACGAGCTCTGGGGCCAACGTCCTGACTTTC.